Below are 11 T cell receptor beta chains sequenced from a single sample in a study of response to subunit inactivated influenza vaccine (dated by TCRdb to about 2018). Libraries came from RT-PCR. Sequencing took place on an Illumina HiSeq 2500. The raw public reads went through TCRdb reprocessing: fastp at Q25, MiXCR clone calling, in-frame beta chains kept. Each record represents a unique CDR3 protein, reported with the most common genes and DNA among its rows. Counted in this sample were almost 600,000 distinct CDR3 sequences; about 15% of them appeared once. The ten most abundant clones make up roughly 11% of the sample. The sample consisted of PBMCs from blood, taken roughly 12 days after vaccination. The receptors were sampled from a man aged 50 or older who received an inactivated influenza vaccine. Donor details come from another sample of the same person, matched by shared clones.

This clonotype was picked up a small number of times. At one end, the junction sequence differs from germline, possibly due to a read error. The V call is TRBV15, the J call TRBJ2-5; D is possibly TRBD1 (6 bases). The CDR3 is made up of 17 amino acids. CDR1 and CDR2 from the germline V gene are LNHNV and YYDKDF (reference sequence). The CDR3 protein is CATSRDLQGGTREAQYF. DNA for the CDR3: TGTGCCACCAGCAGAGATCTACAGGGCGGAACAAGAGAGGCCCAGTACTTC.

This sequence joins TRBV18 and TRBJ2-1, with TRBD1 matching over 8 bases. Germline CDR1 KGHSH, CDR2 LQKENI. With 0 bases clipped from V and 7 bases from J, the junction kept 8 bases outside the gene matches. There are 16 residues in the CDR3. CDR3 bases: TGTGCCAGCTCACCACCGGGACAGGTTAGAGTGAATGAGCAGTTCTTC. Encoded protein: CASSPPGQVRVNEQFF.

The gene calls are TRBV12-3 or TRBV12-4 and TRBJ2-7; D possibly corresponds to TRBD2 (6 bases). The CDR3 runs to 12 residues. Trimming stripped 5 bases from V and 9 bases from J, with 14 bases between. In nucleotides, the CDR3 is TGTGCCAGCAGTCGGGGACTGAGCCGGCAGTACTTC. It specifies CASSRGLSRQYF.

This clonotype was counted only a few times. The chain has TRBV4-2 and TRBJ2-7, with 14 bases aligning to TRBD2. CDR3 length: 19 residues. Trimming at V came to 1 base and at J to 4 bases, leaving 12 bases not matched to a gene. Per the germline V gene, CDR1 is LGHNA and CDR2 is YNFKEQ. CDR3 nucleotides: TGTGCCAGCAGCCAAGGGTCAGCCGGGACTAGCGGGAGTCAGTACGAGCAGTACTTC. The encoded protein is CASSQGSAGTSGSQYEQYF.

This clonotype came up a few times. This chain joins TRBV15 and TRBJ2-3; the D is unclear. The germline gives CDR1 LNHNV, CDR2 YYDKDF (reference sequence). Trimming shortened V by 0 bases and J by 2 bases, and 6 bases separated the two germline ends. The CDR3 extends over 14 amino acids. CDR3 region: CATSRDPTTDTQYF. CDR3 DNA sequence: TGTGCCACCAGCAGAGATCCGACCACAGATACGCAGTATTTT.

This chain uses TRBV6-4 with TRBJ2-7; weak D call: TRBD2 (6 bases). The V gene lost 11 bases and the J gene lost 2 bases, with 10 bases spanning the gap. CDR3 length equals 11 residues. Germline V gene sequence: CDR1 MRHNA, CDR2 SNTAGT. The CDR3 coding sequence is TGTGCCCCACGGGAGCCCTACGAGCAGTACTTC. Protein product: CAPREPYEQYF.

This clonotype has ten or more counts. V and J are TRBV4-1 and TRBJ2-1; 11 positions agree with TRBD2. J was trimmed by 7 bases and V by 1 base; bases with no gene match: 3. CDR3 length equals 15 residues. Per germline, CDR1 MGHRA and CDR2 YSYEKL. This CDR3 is CASSQGTSGGNEQFF. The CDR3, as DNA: TGCGCCAGCAGCCAAGGTACTAGCGGGGGTAATGAGCAGTTCTTC.

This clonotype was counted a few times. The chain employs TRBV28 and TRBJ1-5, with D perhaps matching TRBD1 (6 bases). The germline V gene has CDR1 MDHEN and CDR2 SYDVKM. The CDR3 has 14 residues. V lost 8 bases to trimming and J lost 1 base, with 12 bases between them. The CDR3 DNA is TGTGCCAGCGGAGGACAGACCAGCAATCAGCCCCAGCATTTT. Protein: CASGGQTSNQPQHF. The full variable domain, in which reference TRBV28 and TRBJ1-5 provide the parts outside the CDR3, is DVKVTQSSRYLVKRTGEKVFLECVQDMDHENMFWYRQDPGLGLRLIYFSYDVKMKEKGDIPEGYSVSREKKERFSLILESASTNQTSMYLCASGGQTSNQPQHFGDGTRLSIL.

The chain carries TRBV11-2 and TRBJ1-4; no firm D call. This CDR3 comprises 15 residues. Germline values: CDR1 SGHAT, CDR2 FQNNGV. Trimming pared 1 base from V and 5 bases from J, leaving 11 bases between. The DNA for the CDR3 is TGTGCCAGCAGCTTAGGTGTCAGCAGGAATGAAAAACTGTTTTTT. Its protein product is CASSLGVSRNEKLFF. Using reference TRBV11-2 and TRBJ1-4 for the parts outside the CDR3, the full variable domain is EAGVAQSPRYKIIEKRQSVAFWCNPISGHATLYWYQQILGQGPKLLIQFQNNGVVDDSQLPKDRFSAERLKGVDSTLKIQPAKLEDSAVYLCASSLGVSRNEKLFFGSGTQLSVL.

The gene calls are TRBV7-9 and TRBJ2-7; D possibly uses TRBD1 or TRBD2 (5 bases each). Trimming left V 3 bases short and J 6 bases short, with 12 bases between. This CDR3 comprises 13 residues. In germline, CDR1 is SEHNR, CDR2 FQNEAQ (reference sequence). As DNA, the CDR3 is TGTGCCAGCAGCTTTGACTGGGGGACCGAGCAGTACTTC. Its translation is CASSFDWGTEQYF.

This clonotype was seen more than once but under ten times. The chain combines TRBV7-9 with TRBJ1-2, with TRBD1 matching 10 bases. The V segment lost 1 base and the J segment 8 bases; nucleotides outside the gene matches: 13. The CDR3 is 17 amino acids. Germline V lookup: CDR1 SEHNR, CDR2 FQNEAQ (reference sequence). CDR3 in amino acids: CASSLVGGTGEVRGYTF. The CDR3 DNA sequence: TGTGCCAGCAGCTTAGTTGGGGGGACAGGGGAGGTACGCGGCTACACCTTC. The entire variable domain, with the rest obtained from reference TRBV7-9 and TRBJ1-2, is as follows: DTGVSQNPRHKITKRGQNVTFRCDPISEHNRLYWYRQTLGQGPEFLTYFQNEAQLEKSRLLSDRFSAERPKGSFSTLEIQRTEQGDSAMYLCASSLVGGTGEVRGYTFGSGTRLTVV.